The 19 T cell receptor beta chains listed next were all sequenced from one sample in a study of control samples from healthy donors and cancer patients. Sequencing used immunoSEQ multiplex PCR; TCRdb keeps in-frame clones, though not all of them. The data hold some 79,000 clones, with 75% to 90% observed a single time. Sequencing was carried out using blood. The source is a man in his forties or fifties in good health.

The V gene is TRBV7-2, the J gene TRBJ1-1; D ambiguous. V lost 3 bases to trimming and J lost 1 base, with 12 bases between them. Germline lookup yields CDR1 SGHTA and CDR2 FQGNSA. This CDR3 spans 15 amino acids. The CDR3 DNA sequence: TGTGCCAGCAGCTTTAGGGTCGGGCCGAACACTGAAGCTTTCTTT. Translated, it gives CASSFRVGPNTEAFF.

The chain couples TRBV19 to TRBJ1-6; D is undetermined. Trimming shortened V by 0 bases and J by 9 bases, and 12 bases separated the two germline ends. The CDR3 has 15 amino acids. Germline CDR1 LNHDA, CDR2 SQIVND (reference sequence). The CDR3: CASSIEAGWRSPLHF. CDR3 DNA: TGTGCCAGTAGTATAGAGGCGGGCTGGCGTTCACCCCTCCACTTT.

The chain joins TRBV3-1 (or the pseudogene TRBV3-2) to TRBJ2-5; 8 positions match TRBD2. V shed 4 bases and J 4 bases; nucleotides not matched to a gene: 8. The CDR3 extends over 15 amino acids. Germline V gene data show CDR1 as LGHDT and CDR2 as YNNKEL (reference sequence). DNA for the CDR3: TGTGCCAGCAGCCTTACTAGCGGCTGGGGAGAGACCCAGTACTTC. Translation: CASSLTSGWGETQYF.

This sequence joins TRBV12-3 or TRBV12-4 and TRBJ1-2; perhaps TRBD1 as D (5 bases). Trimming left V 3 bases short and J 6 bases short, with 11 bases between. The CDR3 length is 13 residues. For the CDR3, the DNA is TGTGCCAGCAGTTTTCAGGGAGGACATGGCTACACCTTC. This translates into CASSFQGGHGYTF.

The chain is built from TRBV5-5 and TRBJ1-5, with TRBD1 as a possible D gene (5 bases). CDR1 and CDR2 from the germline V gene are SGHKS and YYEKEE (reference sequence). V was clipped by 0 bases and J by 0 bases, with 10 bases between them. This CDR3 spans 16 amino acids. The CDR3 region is CASSLVGDASNQPQHF. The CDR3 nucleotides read TGTGCCAGCAGCTTGGTGGGGGACGCTAGCAATCAGCCCCAGCATTTT. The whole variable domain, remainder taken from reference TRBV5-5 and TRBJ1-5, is DAGVTQSPTHLIKTRGQQVTLRCSPISGHKSVSWYQQVLGQGPQFIFQYYEKEERGRGNFPDRFSARQFPNYSSELNVNALLLGDSALYLCASSLVGDASNQPQHFGDGTRLSIL.

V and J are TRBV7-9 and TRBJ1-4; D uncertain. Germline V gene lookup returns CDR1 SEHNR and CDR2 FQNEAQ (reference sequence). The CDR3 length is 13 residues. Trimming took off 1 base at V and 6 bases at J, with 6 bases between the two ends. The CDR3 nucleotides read TGTGCCAGCAGCTTAGTCGGTTATGAAAAACTGTTTTTT. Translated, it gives CASSLVGYEKLFF.

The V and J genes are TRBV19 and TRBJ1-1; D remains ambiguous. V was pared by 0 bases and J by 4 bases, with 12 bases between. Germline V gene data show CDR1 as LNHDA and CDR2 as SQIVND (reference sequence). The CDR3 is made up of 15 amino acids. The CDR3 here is CASSIDPGKGTEAFF. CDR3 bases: TGTGCCAGTAGTATAGACCCGGGTAAGGGCACTGAAGCTTTCTTT.

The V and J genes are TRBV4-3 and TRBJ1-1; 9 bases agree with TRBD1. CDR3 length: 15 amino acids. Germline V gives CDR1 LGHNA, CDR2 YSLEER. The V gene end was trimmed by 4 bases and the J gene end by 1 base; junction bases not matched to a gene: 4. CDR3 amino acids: CASSPGDRANTEAFF. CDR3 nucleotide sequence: TGCGCCAGCAGCCCGGGGGACAGGGCGAACACTGAAGCTTTCTTT.

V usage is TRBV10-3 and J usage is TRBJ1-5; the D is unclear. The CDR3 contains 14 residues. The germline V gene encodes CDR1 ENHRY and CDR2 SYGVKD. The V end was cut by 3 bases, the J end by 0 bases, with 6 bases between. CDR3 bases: TGTGCCATCAGTGATCAAGTTAGCAATCAGCCCCAGCATTTT. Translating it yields CAISDQVSNQPQHF.

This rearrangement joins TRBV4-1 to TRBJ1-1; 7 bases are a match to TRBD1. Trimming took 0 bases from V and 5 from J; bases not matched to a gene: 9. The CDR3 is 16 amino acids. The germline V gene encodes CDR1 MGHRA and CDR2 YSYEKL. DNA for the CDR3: TGCGCCAGCAGCCAAGATCTCAGGGGGGGTTGGACTGAAGCTTTCTTT. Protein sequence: CASSQDLRGGWTEAFF.

The CDR3 spells CASNVRDSPYGYTF. Here the CDR3 DNA reads TGTGCCAGCAACGTCCGGGACAGTCCCTATGGCTACACCTTC. The rearrangement joins TRBV5-4 to TRBJ1-2, with TRBD1 identical over 7 bases. V lost 6 bases to trimming and J lost 4 bases; unmatched junction nucleotides: 9. Per germline, CDR1 SGHNT and CDR2 YYREEE (reference sequence). The CDR3 consists of 14 residues. Full variable domain (outside the CDR3, taken from reference TRBV5-4 and TRBJ1-2): ETGVTQSPTHLIKTRGQQVTLRCSSQSGHNTVSWYQQALGQGPQFIFQYYREEENGRGNFPPRFSGLQFPNYSSELNVNALELDDSALYLCASNVRDSPYGYTFGSGTRLTVV.

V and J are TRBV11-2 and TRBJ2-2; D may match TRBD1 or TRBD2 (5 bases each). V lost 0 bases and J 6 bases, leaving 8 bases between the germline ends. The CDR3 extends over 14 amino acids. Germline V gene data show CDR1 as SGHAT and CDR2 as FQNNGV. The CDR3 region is CASSLEGVPGELFF. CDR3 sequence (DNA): TGTGCCAGCAGCTTAGAGGGGGTACCCGGGGAGCTGTTTTTT.

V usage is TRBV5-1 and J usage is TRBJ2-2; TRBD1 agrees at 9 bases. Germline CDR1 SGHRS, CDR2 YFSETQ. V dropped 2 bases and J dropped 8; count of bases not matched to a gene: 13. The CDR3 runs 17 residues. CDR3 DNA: TGCGCCAGCAGCTTTGGAACCGGGACAGGGAGGCTGGGGGAGCTGTTTTTT. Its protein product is CASSFGTGTGRLGELFF.

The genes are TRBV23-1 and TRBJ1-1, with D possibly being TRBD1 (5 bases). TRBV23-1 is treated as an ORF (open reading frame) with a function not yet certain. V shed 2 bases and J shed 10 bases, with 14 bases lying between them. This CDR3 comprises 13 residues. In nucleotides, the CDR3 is TGCGCCAGCAGTCAACTTCTTTTGGGGCGAGCTTTCTTT. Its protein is CASSQLLLGRAFF.

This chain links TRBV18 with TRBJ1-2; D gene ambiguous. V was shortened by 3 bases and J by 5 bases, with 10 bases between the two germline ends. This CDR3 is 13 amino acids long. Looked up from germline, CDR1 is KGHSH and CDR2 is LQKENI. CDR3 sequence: CASSPSGDYGYTF. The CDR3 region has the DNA TGTGCCAGCTCACCTTCAGGAGATTATGGCTACACCTTC.

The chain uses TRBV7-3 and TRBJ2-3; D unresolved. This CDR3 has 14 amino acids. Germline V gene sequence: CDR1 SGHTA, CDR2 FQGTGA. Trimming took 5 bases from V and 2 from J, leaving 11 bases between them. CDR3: CASSNPPNTDTQYF. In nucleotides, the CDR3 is TGTGCCAGCAGCAATCCCCCCAACACAGATACGCAGTATTTT.

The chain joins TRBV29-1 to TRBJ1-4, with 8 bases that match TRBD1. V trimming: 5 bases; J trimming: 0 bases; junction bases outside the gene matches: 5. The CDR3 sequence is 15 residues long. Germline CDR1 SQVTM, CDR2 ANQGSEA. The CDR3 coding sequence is TGCAGCGTTAGTGGGACAGGATCAACTAATGAAAAACTGTTTTTT. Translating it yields CSVSGTGSTNEKLFF.

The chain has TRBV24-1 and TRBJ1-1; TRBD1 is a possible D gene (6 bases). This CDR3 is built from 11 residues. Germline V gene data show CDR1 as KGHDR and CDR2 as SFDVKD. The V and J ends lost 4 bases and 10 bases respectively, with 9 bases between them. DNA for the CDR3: TGTGCCACCAGTGACCGGGGGGCAGCTTTCTTT. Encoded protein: CATSDRGAAFF.

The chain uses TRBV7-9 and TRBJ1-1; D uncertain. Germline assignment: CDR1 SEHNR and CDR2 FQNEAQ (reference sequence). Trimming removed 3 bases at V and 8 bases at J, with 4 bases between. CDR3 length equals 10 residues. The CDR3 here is CASSFLEAFF. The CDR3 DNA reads TGTGCCAGCAGCTTTCTGGAAGCTTTCTTT.